These T cell receptor beta chains were read from a single sample in a study of shared clonotypes between healthy human individuals. Clones were read by immunoSEQ multiplex PCR, and TCRdb kept only the in-frame ones, dropping some. In the table there are 760,000 or so clones, approximately 96% of which are singletons. The sample comprised naive CD8+ T cells sorted from blood. These receptors were obtained from a man under 40 in good health. Each CDR3 is given without its conserved first and last residue.

V	J	CDR3
TRBV14	TRBJ2-1	ASSQLSAGGSEQF
TRBV25-1	TRBJ1-2	ASSESWGNGYGYT
TRBV7-8	TRBJ2-2	ASSSSVWGTNTGELF
TRBV7-2	TRBJ2-7	ASSSGTSGIDEQY
TRBV19	TRBJ2-3	ASSGAHSDREWDTQY
TRBV7-2	TRBJ2-7	ASSLETSAYYEQY
TRBV9	TRBJ2-2	ASSVVPNSELF
TRBV27	TRBJ2-7	ASSSRLAWYEQY
TRBV15	TRBJ2-5	ATSRPLYQETQY
TRBV4-1	TRBJ2-7	ASSHQTSYEQY
TRBV9	TRBJ2-2	ASDKTGFNTGELF
TRBV28	TRBJ2-1	ASSLARGFSYNEQF
TRBV11-2	TRBJ2-7	ASSLKASSYEQY
TRBV11-2	TRBJ2-1	ASSPGTSGYNEQF
TRBV29-1	TRBJ2-7	SVEGLARDGGPEQY
TRBV4-3	TRBJ1-1	ASSQDRGRNTEAF
TRBV5-5	TRBJ1-5	ASSLAWDGNQPQH
TRBV14	TRBJ2-7	ASSQEFDGYEQY
TRBV29-1	TRBJ2-7	SVQLAGYGDEQY
TRBV7-9	TRBJ1-1	ASSPRDNLEAF
TRBV7-9	TRBJ2-1	ASSLTWEGRNEQF
TRBV5-4	TRBJ2-1	ASSLPPNEQF
TRBV5-5	TRBJ2-1	ASSLLAGGPGNEQF
TRBV2	TRBJ2-7	AADAAPWTASYEQY
TRBV7-2	TRBJ2-4	ASNLGTSGTKNIQY
TRBV5-5	TRBJ1-2	ASSLWTGGGYGYT
TRBV19	TRBJ1-5	ASSIYGTGKNQPQH
TRBV29-1	TRBJ1-2	SVDKAADYGYT
TRBV27	TRBJ2-7	ASSGRTGVSYEQY
TRBV6-1	TRBJ2-1	ASSGSLVRKTHNEQF
TRBV2	TRBJ2-1	ASRWRGPSLYNEQF
TRBV5-6	TRBJ2-1	ASSSGTGYNEQF
TRBV21-1	TRBJ2-1	ASSPPGQGVGVYNEQF
TRBV2	TRBJ1-5	ASSPPVGGFASLPQH
TRBV6-5	TRBJ1-2	ASRSGTGIRDGYT
TRBV25-1	TRBJ2-2	ASSDFVGGRNTGELF
TRBV9	TRBJ2-1	ASSVSGTGAHEQF
TRBV27	TRBJ2-7	ASSLKRVYEQY
TRBV27	TRBJ2-7	ASSFGTSGYEQY
TRBV5-1	TRBJ2-7	ASSAGQGDDEQY
TRBV27	TRBJ2-7	ASSLTPRAYEQY
TRBV10-1	TRBJ2-1	ASSEGDFAEQF
TRBV7-2	TRBJ2-5	ASSRGLAGDTRETQY
TRBV15	TRBJ2-1	ATSSPAGVRDEQF